The sequence of this TCR beta chain was determined in a study of spatial heterogeneity in lung cancer. This clonotype is deemed medium-sized. Its antigen is still unknown. A library made for alpha chains picked up this beta chain off target, so its size means little. Time point reported: sample taken at primary tumor resection. Via MiXCR, TCRdb re-called the 5' RACE reads, giving one row per CDR3 protein. The data contain some 15,000 distinct CDR3 sequences, approximately 4.8% of them seen just once; the ten biggest clones take up around 18%. The study, taken as a whole, reports: For expanded intratumoral alpha and beta TCRs, counts tracked tumor mutation counts.

The sequences come from lung tumor tissue, collected at surgery. The sequence came from a female donor with early-stage non-small cell lung cancer.

The DNA of the CDR3 is TGTGCCAGCAGTCCCGGACTCGGCAATCAGCCCCAGCATTTT. It specifies CASSPGLGNQPQHF. The rearrangement links TRBV6-6 to TRBJ1-5; D unresolved. The germline V gene encodes CDR1 MNHNY and CDR2 SVGAGI (reference sequence). The germline V and J ends were trimmed by 5 bases and 2 bases, with 10 bases remaining between them. The CDR3 length is 14 residues.